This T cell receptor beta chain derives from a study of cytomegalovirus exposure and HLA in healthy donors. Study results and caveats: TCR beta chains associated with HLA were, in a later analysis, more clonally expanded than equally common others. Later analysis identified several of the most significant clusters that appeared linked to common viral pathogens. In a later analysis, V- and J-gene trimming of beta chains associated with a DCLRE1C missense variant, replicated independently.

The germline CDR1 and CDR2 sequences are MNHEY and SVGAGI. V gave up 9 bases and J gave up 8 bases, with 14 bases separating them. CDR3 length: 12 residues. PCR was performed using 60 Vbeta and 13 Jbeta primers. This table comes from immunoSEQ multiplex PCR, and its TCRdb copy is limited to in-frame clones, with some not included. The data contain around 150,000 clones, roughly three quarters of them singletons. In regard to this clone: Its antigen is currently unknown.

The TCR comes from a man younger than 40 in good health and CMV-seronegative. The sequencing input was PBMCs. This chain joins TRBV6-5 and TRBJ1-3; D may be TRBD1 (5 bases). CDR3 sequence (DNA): TGTGCCAGTAGGGGTTCGTCAGACACCATATATTTT. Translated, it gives CASRGSSDTIYF.